The T cell receptor (beta chain) described here comes from a study of human T cells and chemical hapten exposure. TCRdb analysed the RACE reads with MiXCR anew, one entry per CDR3 protein. The sample holds around 380,000 distinct CDR3 sequences; 4.8% are singletons and the top ten take 2% to 2.5%. Study-wide findings and caveats: No shift was seen in TCRs above 1 in 1000 frequency with DPC sensitization. Counts of expanded TCRs (at PT1) showed a positive correlation with patch test score.

This clonotype has more than one count but fewer than ten. What it binds is not known. Indicated time point: patch test 1, 2 weeks after DPC sensitization. The treatment: therapeutic diphenylcyclopropenone sensitization with weekly scalp DPC. Samples of blood were obtained prior to the application of each patch test. The total RNA was obtained from whole blood that was not fractionated. CDR3 length equals 15 residues. Germline assignment: CDR1 LGHNA and CDR2 YSLEER. Germline trimming cut 4 bases from V and 3 bases from J; bases unmatched to any gene: 6. The source was whole blood, collected in connection with sensitization to the hapten diphenylcyclopropenone (DPC). This sequence joins TRBV4-3 and TRBJ2-1; 7 bases fit TRBD1. The origin of this receptor is a woman between 50 and 59 years old with alopecia areata. Some clones in this sample may be carry-over from other donors' samples. The CDR3: CASSPEGADYNEQFF. CDR3 nucleotides: TGCGCCAGCAGCCCCGAGGGGGCAGACTACAATGAGCAGTTCTTC.